The present TCR beta chain was sequenced within a study of T cells in Graves' hyperthyroidism and ophthalmopathy. Stable Graves' hyperthyroidism meant no ophthalmopathy progression within 18 months. A patient was excluded if there was uncontrolled infection, other autoimmune disease, pregnancy or lactation. The germline V gene has CDR1 SNHLY and CDR2 FYNNEI. The ends were cut back, 7 bases at V and 3 bases at J, with 13 bases in the middle. The CDR3 is 14 residues long. TCR beta CDR3 sequences were amplified from RNA transcripts. In the first-round RT-PCR of the TCR CDR3, the HTBI primer set was used. One entry per CDR3 protein results from TCRdb running MiXCR on the multiplex PCR reads. The table lists approximately 500,000 distinct CDR3 sequences, around 45% of them singletons.

The material sequenced was peripheral blood or thyroid tissue (not recorded which). The clonotype originates from a woman aged 18 to 35 with Graves' hyperthyroidism. The chain recombines TRBV2 with TRBJ1-5; D not resolved. CDR3 protein: CASTLHVINQPQHF. CDR3 nucleotides: TGTGCCAGCACCCTTCACGTAATCAATCAGCCCCAGCATTTT. The whole variable domain, filled in from reference TRBV2 and TRBJ1-5, reads EPEVTQTPSHQVTQMGQEVILRCVPISNHLYFYWYRQILGQKVEFLVSFYNNEISEKSEIFDDQFSVERPDGSNFTLKIRSTKLEDSAMYFCASTLHVINQPQHFGDGTRLSIL.